This T cell receptor (beta chain) was sequenced in a study of blood T cell repertoires in COVID-19. Whole-study context: T cells, B-cell-depleted T cells, or PBMCs supplied cDNA or gDNA.

CDR1 SGHRS and CDR2 YFSETQ come from the germline V gene. This CDR3 spans 14 amino acids. V was clipped by 6 bases and J by 7 bases, with 19 bases between them. In the source study's methods: Amplifying reference gene primers gave estimates of nucleated cell counts. Sequenced by immunoSEQ multiplex PCR; TCRdb stores in-frame clones only, minus some. V, J and clone size are those of that table, while D and trimming were read from the DNA. The table includes some 400,000 clones, 70% to 90% detected once. The TCR originated in a woman in her sixties or seventies with COVID-19, enrolled during active disease. The V call is TRBV5-1, the J call TRBJ1-2, with a weak D call TRBD1 (6 bases). Sequenced sample: peripheral blood. The CDR3 protein is CASTPGGAFGGYTF. The CDR3 region has the DNA TGCGCCAGCACCCCGGGGGGGGCGTTCGGTGGCTACACCTTC.